Listed below are T cell receptor beta chains from one sample, sequenced in a study of blood T cell repertoires in COVID-19. Using immunoSEQ multiplex PCR, the repertoire was profiled, and TCRdb retains in-frame clones only, with some absent. The sample gives 90,000 to 120,000 clones, about 93% of which show up once; roughly 1.2% is in the top ten. The specimen sequenced was peripheral blood. Every receptor here comes from a woman in her twenties or thirties with acute or convalescent COVID-19. Each CDR3 is given with its conserved first and last residue. The order of the fields is J gene, clone size, D gene, V gene, CDR3 protein, CDR3 DNA. D genes are given only for firm matches. Part of the rows lack a size; the others show once, few, many or a class for expanded clones.

TRBJ1-1 | NA | NA | TRBV30 | CAWSVVATEAFF | TGTGCCTGGAGTGTAGTGGCCACTGAAGCTTTCTTT
TRBJ1-4 | NA | NA | TRBV7-9 | CASSLGERREKLFF | TGTGCCAGCAGCTTAGGTGAGAGGAGAGAAAAACTGTTTTTT
TRBJ2-1 | few | TRBD2 | TRBV4-2 | CASRLAGGRNEQFF | TGTGCCAGCAGACTAGCGGGAGGGAGGAATGAGCAGTTCTTC
TRBJ2-7 | NA | NA | TRBV3-1/TRBV3-2 | CASSQPWGQTTPNLNYEQYF | TGTGCCAGCAGCCAGCCATGGGGCCAAACCACCCCAAACCTAAACTACGAGCAGTACTTC
TRBJ2-3 | NA | NA | TRBV11-2 | CASSTLSSEVGDTQYF | TGTGCCAGCAGCACCTTATCGAGCGAGGTAGGAGATACGCAGTATTTT
TRBJ2-5 | NA | TRBD2 | TRBV7-3 | CASSLGAGGETQYF | TGTGCCAGCAGCTTAGGAGCGGGAGGGGAGACCCAGTACTTC
TRBJ1-2 | NA | TRBD1 | TRBV7-9 | CASSGRDRANYGYTF | TGTGCCAGCAGCGGACGGGACAGAGCTAACTATGGCTACACCTTC
TRBJ2-4 | NA | TRBD1 | TRBV29-1 | CSANRGPGNIQYF | TGCAGCGCAAACAGGGGGCCGGGAAACATTCAGTACTTC
TRBJ1-3 | NA | NA | TRBV11-2 | CASRTYRAGNTIYF | TGTGCCAGCCGAACCTACAGGGCTGGAAACACCATATATTTT
TRBJ2-1 | NA | NA | TRBV6-1 | CASSEVGQGSYNEQFF | TGTGCCAGCAGTGAAGTTGGGCAGGGGTCCTACAATGAGCAGTTCTTC
TRBJ2-7 | once | TRBD1 | TRBV10-3 | CAISETTGGRSYEQYF | TGTGCCATCAGTGAGACGACAGGGGGAAGGTCCTACGAGCAGTACTTC
TRBJ1-1 | few | NA | TRBV5-4 | CASSFLRTEAFF | TGTGCCAGCAGCTTTCTTCGGACTGAAGCTTTCTTT
TRBJ2-3 | NA | NA | TRBV5-6 | CASSLGHRVWSGDTQYF | TGTGCCAGCAGCTTGGGGCACAGGGTTTGGTCCGGAGATACGCAGTATTTT
TRBJ1-4 | NA | NA | TRBV11-3 | CASSRETTNEKLFF | TGTGCCAGCAGCCGGGAGACAACTAATGAAAAACTGTTTTTT
TRBJ1-2 | NA | NA | TRBV6-5 | CASGLSSPYGYTF | TGTGCCAGCGGACTTTCCAGCCCCTATGGCTACACCTTC
TRBJ2-7 | once | TRBD2 | TRBV4-1 | CASSQDIVGSGRVHEQYF | TGCGCCAGCAGCCAAGATATCGTCGGGAGTGGGAGGGTCCACGAGCAGTACTTC
TRBJ2-1 | NA | TRBD1 | TRBV24-1 | CATQDRGFYNEQFF | TGTGCCACCCAGGACAGGGGCTTCTACAATGAGCAGTTCTTC
TRBJ1-2 | NA | TRBD1 | TRBV5-8 | CASSPPGQRTLYYGYTF | TGTGCCAGCAGCCCCCCGGGACAGAGAACCCTCTACTATGGCTACACCTTC
TRBJ1-2 | NA | NA | TRBV4-2 | CASSQGYRASNYGYTF | TGTGCCAGCAGCCAAGGATACAGGGCCTCTAACTATGGCTACACCTTC
TRBJ2-1 | NA | TRBD2 | TRBV20-1 | CSASPHAGDRFF | TGCAGTGCTAGTCCCCACGCGGGGGACCGGTTCTTC
TRBJ2-1 | NA | TRBD2 | TRBV11-2 | CASSLVAPSGRYEQFF | TGTGCCAGCAGCTTAGTGGCCCCTAGCGGGAGGTATGAGCAGTTCTTC
TRBJ1-1 | once | NA | TRBV30 | CAWSDEGQRNTEAFF | TGTGCCTGGAGTGACGAGGGACAAAGGAACACTGAAGCTTTCTTT
TRBJ2-1 | NA | NA | TRBV28 | CAGGDGRAGYNEQFF | TGTGCCGGCGGCGATGGACGGGCGGGATACAATGAGCAGTTCTTC
TRBJ2-7 | NA | NA | TRBV5-6 | CASSFSLAPYEQYF | TGTGCCAGCAGCTTCAGCCTAGCGCCCTACGAGCAGTACTTC
TRBJ2-5 | NA | TRBD2 | TRBV18 | CASSPSTSGKVQETQYF | TGTGCCAGCTCACCCTCCACTAGCGGGAAGGTACAAGAGACCCAGTACTTC
TRBJ1-5 | once | TRBD1 | TRBV7-2 | CASSLAPYRGRGQPQHF | TGTGCCAGCAGCTTAGCGCCGTACAGGGGGCGAGGGCAGCCCCAGCATTTT
TRBJ2-1 | NA | TRBD1 | TRBV5-1 | CASSAGTGQVEQFF | TGCGCCAGCAGCGCGGGGACAGGTCAGGTGGAGCAGTTCTTC
TRBJ1-1 | NA | NA | TRBV28 | CASSLFPKRTVVNTEAFF | TGTGCCAGCAGTTTATTCCCCAAAAGGACAGTCGTGAACACTGAAGCTTTCTTT
TRBJ1-2 | once | TRBD1 | TRBV28 | CASSADRGVWGYTF | TGTGCCAGCAGTGCGGACAGGGGGGTGTGGGGCTACACCTTC
TRBJ2-7 | NA | NA | TRBV4-2 | CASSQVGQGNYEQYF | TGTGCCAGCAGCCAAGTAGGCCAGGGTAACTACGAGCAGTACTTC
TRBJ1-1 | NA | TRBD1 | TRBV7-2 | CASSLKTGRFEAFF | TGTGCCAGCAGCTTAAAGACAGGGAGGTTTGAAGCTTTCTTT
TRBJ1-2 | NA | NA | TRBV5-6 | CASSLVLGGPNYGYTF | TGTGCCAGCAGCTTGGTTTTGGGGGGGCCCAACTATGGCTACACCTTC
TRBJ1-2 | NA | TRBD1 | TRBV10-2 | CASRNPGQGNYGYTF | TGCGCCAGCAGGAATCCGGGACAGGGAAACTATGGCTACACCTTC
TRBJ2-7 | NA | TRBD2 | TRBV7-8 | CASSLEILPGTSGKEDEQYF | TGTGCCAGCAGCCTAGAGATACTCCCCGGGACTAGCGGGAAAGAGGACGAGCAGTACTTC
TRBJ1-6 | NA | TRBD1 | TRBV11-3 | CASSLLQGGYSPLHF | TGTGCCAGCAGCTTATTGCAGGGGGGTTATTCACCCCTCCACTTT
TRBJ2-1 | NA | TRBD2 | TRBV6-7 | CASSLEREETYNEQFF | TGTGCCAGCAGCCTAGAGCGGGAGGAAACCTACAATGAGCAGTTCTTC
TRBJ2-1 | once | TRBD1 | TRBV11-2 | CASSPDRVRQFF | TGTGCCAGCAGCCCAGACAGGGTAAGGCAGTTCTTC
TRBJ2-5 | once | TRBD2 | TRBV7-7 | CASNDGVAGGQETQYF | TGTGCCAGCAACGATGGGGTAGCGGGGGGTCAAGAGACCCAGTACTTC
TRBJ1-1 | NA | NA | TRBV27 | CASSFTGMMNTEAFF | TGTGCCAGCAGTTTTACAGGGATGATGAACACTGAAGCTTTCTTT
TRBJ2-1 | NA | TRBD2 | TRBV3-1/TRBV3-2 | CASSQGAGVSYNEQFF | TGTGCCAGCAGCCAAGGTGCGGGGGTCTCCTACAATGAGCAGTTCTTC
TRBJ1-1 | NA | TRBD1 | TRBV2 | CASSRDRGPVNTEAFF | TGTGCCAGTTCCCGGGACAGGGGGCCTGTGAACACTGAAGCTTTCTTT
TRBJ2-3 | NA | TRBD2 | TRBV11-2 | CASSFLGGGRTDTQYF | TGTGCCAGCAGCTTTCTCGGCGGGGGACGCACAGATACGCAGTATTTT
TRBJ1-1 | NA | TRBD1 | TRBV27 | CASSTTGTTEAFF | TGTGCCAGCAGTACGACAGGGACCACTGAAGCTTTCTTT
TRBJ2-7 | NA | TRBD1 | TRBV7-2 | CASSSRTGIPYEQYF | TGTGCCAGCAGCTCTAGGACAGGAATTCCCTACGAGCAGTACTTC
TRBJ1-2 | NA | NA | TRBV3-1/TRBV3-2 | CASSPAGGAWGYTF | TGTGCCAGCAGCCCAGCGGGGGGGGCATGGGGCTACACCTTC
TRBJ2-1 | NA | TRBD2 | TRBV11-2 | CASSHVALAPYNEQFF | TGTGCCAGCAGCCATGTGGCACTAGCGCCCTACAATGAGCAGTTCTTC